These T cell receptor beta chains were read from a single sample in a study of CXCR3-negative and CXCR3-positive naive CD8 T cells. TCRdb reworked the 5' RACE reads into one entry per CDR3 protein, no DNA. The specimen's table records about 41,000 distinct CDR3 sequences. Material: memory CD8+ T cells from blood. Receptors were obtained from a human donor in good health. Some clones in this sample may be carry-over from other donors' samples. Both conserved end residues are part of each CDR3. The order of the fields is J gene, V gene, clone size, CDR3 protein. The size field is filled for only some rows; it gives once, few, many or a size class.

j_gene: TRBJ1-4; v_gene: TRBV20-1; abundance: .; CDR3aa: CSAWDSSEKLFF
j_gene: TRBJ1-3; v_gene: TRBV28; abundance: .; CDR3aa: CASSAKPSSGNTIYF
j_gene: TRBJ1-6; v_gene: TRBV6-5; abundance: .; CDR3aa: CASSYGGDSYNSPLHF
j_gene: TRBJ1-1; v_gene: TRBV7-9; abundance: .; CDR3aa: CASSVSSAEAFF
j_gene: TRBJ2-1; v_gene: TRBV15; abundance: .; CDR3aa: CATSRAGNEQFF
j_gene: TRBJ2-2; v_gene: TRBV28; abundance: .; CDR3aa: CAGARTGVLLNTGELFF
j_gene: TRBJ2-7; v_gene: TRBV7-3; abundance: .; CDR3aa: CASSLMGQGDEQYF
j_gene: TRBJ1-1; v_gene: TRBV20-1; abundance: .; CDR3aa: CSVKGFDTEAFF
j_gene: TRBJ2-3; v_gene: TRBV6-5; abundance: .; CDR3aa: CASSLRPGLEVFADTQYF
j_gene: TRBJ2-7; v_gene: TRBV6-4; abundance: .; CDR3aa: CASSPGPAWEQYF
j_gene: TRBJ2-3; v_gene: TRBV18; abundance: .; CDR3aa: CASSPEPTDTQYF
j_gene: TRBJ2-1; v_gene: TRBV29-1; abundance: .; CDR3aa: CSVPGNSAYNEQFF
j_gene: TRBJ1-1; v_gene: TRBV23-1; abundance: .; CDR3aa: CASSQGSTRTEAVF
j_gene: TRBJ2-5; v_gene: TRBV10-2; abundance: .; CDR3aa: CASSEIGGGETQYF
j_gene: TRBJ1-2; v_gene: TRBV7-9; abundance: .; CDR3aa: CASSLGSPSNYGYTF
j_gene: TRBJ2-3; v_gene: TRBV4-3; abundance: .; CDR3aa: CASSQDGSVAEPTDTQYF
j_gene: TRBJ2-5; v_gene: TRBV29-1; abundance: .; CDR3aa: CSVDAANTKTQYF
j_gene: TRBJ2-7; v_gene: TRBV12-3/TRBV12-4; abundance: .; CDR3aa: CASSTRGGPYEQYF
j_gene: TRBJ2-1; v_gene: TRBV29-1; abundance: .; CDR3aa: CSVEESGKAYNEQFF
j_gene: TRBJ2-7; v_gene: TRBV27; abundance: .; CDR3aa: CASRSGRAYEQYF
j_gene: TRBJ2-1; v_gene: TRBV9; abundance: .; CDR3aa: CASSVPEGGKDYNEQFF
j_gene: TRBJ1-1; v_gene: TRBV6-5; abundance: .; CDR3aa: CASSSSPGTGTEAFF
j_gene: TRBJ2-2; v_gene: TRBV9; abundance: .; CDR3aa: CASSLATGGAGFTGELFF
j_gene: TRBJ2-1; v_gene: TRBV6-2/TRBV6-3; abundance: .; CDR3aa: CASSYSADDLNNEQFF
j_gene: TRBJ2-1; v_gene: TRBV11-2; abundance: .; CDR3aa: CASTRQATGGDEQFF
j_gene: TRBJ2-7; v_gene: TRBV20-1; abundance: .; CDR3aa: CSSSTLEGHVGEQYF
j_gene: TRBJ2-1; v_gene: TRBV10-2; abundance: .; CDR3aa: CASSGPSGGAYEQFF
j_gene: TRBJ2-2; v_gene: TRBV6-4; abundance: medium-sized; CDR3aa: CASSDSLEGNTGELFF
j_gene: TRBJ2-6; v_gene: TRBV15; abundance: .; CDR3aa: CATSRSDRSTSGANVLTF
j_gene: TRBJ2-1; v_gene: TRBV6-5; abundance: .; CDR3aa: CASSTGTGVYNEQFF
j_gene: TRBJ2-1; v_gene: TRBV6-6; abundance: .; CDR3aa: CASSYSLAGEQFF
j_gene: TRBJ2-1; v_gene: TRBV6-2/TRBV6-3; abundance: .; CDR3aa: CASSSPYLGQAGEQFF
j_gene: TRBJ2-1; v_gene: TRBV29-1; abundance: .; CDR3aa: CSVDSQGVSYNEQFF
j_gene: TRBJ2-1; v_gene: TRBV29-1; abundance: .; CDR3aa: CSVEANEHEQFF
j_gene: TRBJ2-1; v_gene: TRBV15; abundance: .; CDR3aa: CATSRDLRYEQFF
j_gene: TRBJ2-3; v_gene: TRBV7-9; abundance: .; CDR3aa: CASSRGGSDTQYF